The present T cell receptor beta chain was sequenced within a study of control samples from healthy donors and cancer patients. Only in-frame clones appear in the TCRdb table, and some are missing; sequencing was by immunoSEQ multiplex PCR. Found here are 110,000 to 150,000 clones, 88% of them singletons; the top ten hold approximately 9.4%. The CDR3 consists of 15 residues. The germline gives CDR1 MRHNA, CDR2 SNTAGT. Losses at the gene ends were 5 bases for V and 4 bases for J; bases not matched to a gene: 9. The TCR originated in a woman in her twenties or thirties in good health. The genes are TRBV6-4 and TRBJ2-7; 9 bases are a match to TRBD2. Sequenced sample: blood. DNA for the CDR3: TGTGCCAGCAGTACCCAAGCGGGGGGCCCGTACGAGCAGTACTTC. This translates into CASSTQAGGPYEQYF.